This T cell receptor beta chain was sequenced for a study of blood T cells in healthy people across ages (dated by TCRdb to between 2015 and 2016). About the study as a whole: Template switching captured roughly one uniquely barcoded TCR beta cDNA molecule per two T cells in model experiments. To track age-related changes in TCR beta repertoire diversity, the study relied on deep sequencing normalized with unique cDNA molecular identifiers. Four age groups were formed from the donors: young (average roughly 15 years), middle-aged (around 39), aged (about 62) and long-lived (about 80). To avoid experimental bias, donors of different ages were randomly spread across the sequencing lanes. Using the same blood draw, the study looked at two additional independent replicas of 1 million unique cDNA reads for two donors, one aged 18 to 29 and the other aged 80 or older. What the authors observed across the whole study: As age increased, observed TCR beta diversity per million T cells dropped in a roughly linear way, and a significant reduction was already evident by age about 40. Observed TCR beta diversity correlated strongly with the percentage of naive T cells measured by flow cytometry. Compared with the aged group, more naive CD4+ T cells, fewer expanded clones and increased TCR diversity were shown by the long-lived group, suggesting age selection. Because donor CMV infection status was unknown, age-related changes in expanded clonotypes were potentially confounded. Conclusive comparison of naive and antigen-experienced compartments was prevented by the profiling of bulk unsorted PBMCs. Estimates of total diversity based on one million sequenced T cells were considered lower bounds and underestimates.

The roughly 42 donors, aged 6 to 90 years, were systemically healthy Caucasian individuals from Russia. Around 9.9 milliliters of peripheral blood were collected from each donor into EDTA-treated Vacutainer tubes. Ficoll-Paque density-gradient centrifugation was used to isolate PBMCs, with at least 7 million obtained per sample. Trizol reagent was used to extract total RNA from the PBMCs, yielding at least 6 micrograms per sample. For every donor, an aliquot of PBMCs went through flow cytometry to measure the percentages of naive CD45RAhigh/CD27high T cells. From its cysteine to its phenylalanine, the CDR3 spans 14 amino acids. Only the CDR3 DNA is retained, 42 bases long and in frame from the first base. V loses 6 bases of germline sequence and J loses 8 bases, and the interval between the two ends is 17 bases. CDR1 and CDR2 (MNHGY, SVAAGI) derive from the germline V gene. This clonotype has just a few counts. Its cognate antigen has yet to be identified. Per-nucleotide qualities are absent, and no much larger clonotype sits a single base away.

The library was built by means of 5' RACE. A second PCR of roughly 6 to 11 cycles was run with a J-beta primer mix and a sample-barcoded 5' primer. A template-switch 5' adaptor carrying 12 random nucleotides introduced a unique molecular identifier onto each TCR beta cDNA molecule. At least 2.5 million CDR3-containing paired-end reads were obtained from each sample. First-strand cDNA was synthesized from all RNA with the Mint cDNA synthesis kit, primed by a TRBC-specific oligonucleotide. Following uracil-DNA glycosylase treatment, a first 18-cycle PCR with universal primers M1SS and BC2_uni_R was performed on all cDNA. The published analysis was carried out like this. Normalization of each sample was performed by random selection of 1 million high-quality reads, each carrying a distinct molecular identifier. Instead of being binned into consensus sequences, reads that shared molecular identifiers were thrown out. MiTCR, set to a Q25 quality threshold and the strictest error-elimination algorithm, was used for CDR3 identification, clonotype clustering and error correction. A nonparametric unseen species model using Euler transformation provided a lower-bound estimate of total TCR beta diversity. The public reads were run again by TCRdb, first through fastp at Q25 and then through MiXCR, and only productive beta chains were kept. CDR3 protein duplicates are merged, each entry listing the most common genes and DNA. TCRdb assigned the V and J calls; the authors' analysis was not used. The table for this sample lists 1.8 million or so distinct CDR3 sequences; around 40% of them were counted only once. Roughly 23% of the sample is taken by the ten largest.

This TCR was recovered from a human donor in good health. Sequenced sample: blood. The chain uses TRBV6-9 and TRBJ2-4; matching of 6 bases hints at TRBD1 as the D gene. The DNA reads TGTGCCAGCAGCCGACAGGCCCCTCGGGACATTCAGTACTTC. This is translated as CASSRQAPRDIQYF.